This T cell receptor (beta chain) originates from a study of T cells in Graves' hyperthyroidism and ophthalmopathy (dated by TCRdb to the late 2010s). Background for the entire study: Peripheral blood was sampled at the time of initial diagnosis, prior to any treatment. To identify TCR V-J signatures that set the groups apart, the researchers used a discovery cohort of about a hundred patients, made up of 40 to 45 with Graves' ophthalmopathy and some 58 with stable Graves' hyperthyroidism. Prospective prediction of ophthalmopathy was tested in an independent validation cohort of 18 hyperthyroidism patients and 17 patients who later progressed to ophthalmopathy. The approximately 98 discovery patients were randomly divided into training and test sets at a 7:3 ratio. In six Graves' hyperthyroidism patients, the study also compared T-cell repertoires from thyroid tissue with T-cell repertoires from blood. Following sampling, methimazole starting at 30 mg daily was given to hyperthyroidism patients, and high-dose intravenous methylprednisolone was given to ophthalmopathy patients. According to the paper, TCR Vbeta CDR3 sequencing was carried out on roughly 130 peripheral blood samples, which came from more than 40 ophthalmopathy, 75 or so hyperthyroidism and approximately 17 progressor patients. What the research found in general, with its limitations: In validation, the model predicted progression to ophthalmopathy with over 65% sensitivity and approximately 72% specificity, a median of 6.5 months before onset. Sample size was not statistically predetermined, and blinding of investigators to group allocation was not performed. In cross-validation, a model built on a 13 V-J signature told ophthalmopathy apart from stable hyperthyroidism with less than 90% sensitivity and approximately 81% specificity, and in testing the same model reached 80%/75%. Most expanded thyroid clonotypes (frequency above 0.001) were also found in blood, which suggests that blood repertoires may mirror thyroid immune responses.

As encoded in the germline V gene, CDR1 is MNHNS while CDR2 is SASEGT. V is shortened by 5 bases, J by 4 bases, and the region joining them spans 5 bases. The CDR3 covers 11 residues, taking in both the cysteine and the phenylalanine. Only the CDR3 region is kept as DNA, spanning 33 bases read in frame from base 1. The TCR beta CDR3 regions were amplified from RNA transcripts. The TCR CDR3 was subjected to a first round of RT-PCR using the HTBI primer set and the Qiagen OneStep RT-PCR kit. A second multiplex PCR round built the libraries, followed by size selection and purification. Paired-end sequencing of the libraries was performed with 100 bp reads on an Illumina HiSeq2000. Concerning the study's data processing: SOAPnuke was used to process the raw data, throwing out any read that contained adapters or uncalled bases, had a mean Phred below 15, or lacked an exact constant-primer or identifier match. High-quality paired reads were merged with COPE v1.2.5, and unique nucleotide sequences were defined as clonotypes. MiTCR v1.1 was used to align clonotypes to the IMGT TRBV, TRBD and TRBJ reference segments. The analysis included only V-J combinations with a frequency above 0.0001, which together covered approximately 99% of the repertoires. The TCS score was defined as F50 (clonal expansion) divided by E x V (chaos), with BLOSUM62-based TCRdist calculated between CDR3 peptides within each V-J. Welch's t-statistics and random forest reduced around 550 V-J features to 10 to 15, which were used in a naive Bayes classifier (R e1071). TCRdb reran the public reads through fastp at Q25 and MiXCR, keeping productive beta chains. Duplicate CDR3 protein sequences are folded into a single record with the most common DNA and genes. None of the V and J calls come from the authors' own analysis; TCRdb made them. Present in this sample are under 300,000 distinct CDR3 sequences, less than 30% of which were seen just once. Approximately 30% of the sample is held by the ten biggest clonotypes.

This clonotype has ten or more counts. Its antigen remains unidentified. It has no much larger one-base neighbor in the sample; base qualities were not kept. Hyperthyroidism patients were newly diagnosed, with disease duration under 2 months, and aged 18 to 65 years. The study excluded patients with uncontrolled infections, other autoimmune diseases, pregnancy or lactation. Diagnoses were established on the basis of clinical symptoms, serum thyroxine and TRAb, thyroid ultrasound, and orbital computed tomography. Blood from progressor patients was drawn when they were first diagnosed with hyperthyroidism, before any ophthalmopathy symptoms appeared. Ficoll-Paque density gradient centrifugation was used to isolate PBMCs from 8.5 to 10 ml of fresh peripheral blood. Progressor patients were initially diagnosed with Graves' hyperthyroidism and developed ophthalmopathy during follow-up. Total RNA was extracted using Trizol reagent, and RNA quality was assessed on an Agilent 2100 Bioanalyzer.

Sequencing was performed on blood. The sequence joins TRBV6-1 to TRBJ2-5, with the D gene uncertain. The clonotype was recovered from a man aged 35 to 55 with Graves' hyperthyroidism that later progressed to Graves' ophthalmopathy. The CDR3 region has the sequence CASSTLETQYF. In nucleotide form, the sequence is TGTGCCAGCAGTACTCTAGAGACCCAGTACTTC.